One TCR beta chain is described in this entry. Under the authors' procedure: Amplification of reference gene primers was used by the study to estimate nucleated cell counts. The table came from immunoSEQ multiplex PCR; TCRdb's copy has only in-frame clones and leaves some out. V and J calls and clone size are copied from that table; D and trimming were computed from the DNA. Seen here are 200,000 to 300,000 clones, 88% observed once, and the top ten hold roughly 4%. These data are taken from a study of blood T cell repertoires in COVID-19. Study overall: Donors in the United States, Italy and Spain gave samples during acute or convalescent COVID-19. From T cells, B-cell-depleted T cells, or PBMCs came the material, which was cDNA or gDNA.

This CDR3 region has 14 residues. The V and J ends lost 4 bases and 3 bases respectively, with 10 bases between them. Germline assignment: CDR1 SGHRS and CDR2 YFSETQ. The chain combines TRBV5-1 with TRBJ1-4, with D unclear. This clonotype originated in a man in his 60s who had recovered from COVID-19. Sequenced material: peripheral blood. CDR3 DNA: TGCGCCAGCAGCCCGGGTGATGCTAATGAAAAACTGTTTTTT. Translation gives CASSPGDANEKLFF.